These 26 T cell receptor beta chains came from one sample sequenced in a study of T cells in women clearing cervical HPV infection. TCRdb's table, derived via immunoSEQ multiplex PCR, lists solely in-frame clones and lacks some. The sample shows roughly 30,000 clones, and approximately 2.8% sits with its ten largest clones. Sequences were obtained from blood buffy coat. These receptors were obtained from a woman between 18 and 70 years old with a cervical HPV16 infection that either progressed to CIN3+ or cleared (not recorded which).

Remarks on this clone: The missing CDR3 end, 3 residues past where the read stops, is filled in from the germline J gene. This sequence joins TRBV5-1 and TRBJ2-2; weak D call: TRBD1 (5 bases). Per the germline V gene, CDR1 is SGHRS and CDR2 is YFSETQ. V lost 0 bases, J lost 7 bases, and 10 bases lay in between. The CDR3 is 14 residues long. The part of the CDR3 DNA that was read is TGCGCCAGCAGCTTGGAGGGGCGCGTCGGGGAG. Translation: CASSLEGRVGE. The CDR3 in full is CASSLEGRVGELFF.

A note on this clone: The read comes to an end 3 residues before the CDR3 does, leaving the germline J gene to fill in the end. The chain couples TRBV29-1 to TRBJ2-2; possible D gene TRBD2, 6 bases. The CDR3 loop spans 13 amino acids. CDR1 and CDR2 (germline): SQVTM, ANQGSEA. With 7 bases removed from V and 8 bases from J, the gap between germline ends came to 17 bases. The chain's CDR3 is CSARDWGTGELFF. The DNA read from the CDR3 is TGCAGCGCACGGGACTGGGGGACGGGGGAG.

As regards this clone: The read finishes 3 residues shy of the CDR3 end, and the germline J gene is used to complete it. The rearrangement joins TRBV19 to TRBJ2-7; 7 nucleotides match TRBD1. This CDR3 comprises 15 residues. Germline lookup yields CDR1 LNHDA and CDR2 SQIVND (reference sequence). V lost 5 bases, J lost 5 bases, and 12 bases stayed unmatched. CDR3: CASSEDRVILDEQYF. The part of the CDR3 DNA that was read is TGTGCCAGTAGTGAAGACAGGGTCATTTTAGACGAG.

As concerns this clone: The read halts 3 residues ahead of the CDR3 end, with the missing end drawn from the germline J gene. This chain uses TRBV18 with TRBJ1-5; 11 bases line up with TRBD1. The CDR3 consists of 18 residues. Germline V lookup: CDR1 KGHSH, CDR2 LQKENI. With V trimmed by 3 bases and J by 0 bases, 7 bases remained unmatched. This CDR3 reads CASSPPGQGGYSNQPQHF. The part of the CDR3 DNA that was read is TGTGCCAGCTCACCGCCGGGACAGGGGGGATATAGCAATCAGCCC.

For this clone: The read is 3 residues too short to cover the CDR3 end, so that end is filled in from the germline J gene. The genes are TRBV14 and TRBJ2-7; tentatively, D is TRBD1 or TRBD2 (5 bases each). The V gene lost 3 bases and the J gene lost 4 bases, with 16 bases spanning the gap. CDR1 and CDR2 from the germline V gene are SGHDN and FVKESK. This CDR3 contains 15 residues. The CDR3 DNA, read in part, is TGTGCCAGCAGCCAGGGGCCTGGGAGATCATACGAG. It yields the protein CASSQGPGRSYE. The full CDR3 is CASSQGPGRSYEQYF.

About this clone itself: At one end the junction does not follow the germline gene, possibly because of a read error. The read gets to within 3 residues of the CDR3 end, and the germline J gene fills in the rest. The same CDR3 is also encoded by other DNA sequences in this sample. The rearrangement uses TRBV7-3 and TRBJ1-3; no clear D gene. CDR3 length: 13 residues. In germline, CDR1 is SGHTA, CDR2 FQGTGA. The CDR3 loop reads CASSATAGNTIYF. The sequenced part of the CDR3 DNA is TGTGCCAGCAGCGCCACAGCTGGAAACACG.

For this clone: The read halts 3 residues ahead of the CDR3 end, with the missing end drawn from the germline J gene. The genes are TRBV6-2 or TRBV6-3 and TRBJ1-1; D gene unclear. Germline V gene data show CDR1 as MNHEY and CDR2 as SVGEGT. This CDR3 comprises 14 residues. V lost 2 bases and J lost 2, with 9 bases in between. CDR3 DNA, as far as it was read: TGTGCCAGCAGTTACCGCAACTCTAACACTGAA. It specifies CASSYRNSNTE. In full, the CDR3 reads CASSYRNSNTEAFF.

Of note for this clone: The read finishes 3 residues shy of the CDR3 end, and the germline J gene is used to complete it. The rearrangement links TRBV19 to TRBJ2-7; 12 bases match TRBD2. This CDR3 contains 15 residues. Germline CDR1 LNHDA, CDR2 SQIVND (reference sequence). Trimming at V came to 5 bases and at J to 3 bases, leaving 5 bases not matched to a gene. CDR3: CASSPGTSGHYEQYF. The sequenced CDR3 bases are TGTGCCAGTAGTCCGGGGACTAGCGGGCACTACGAG.

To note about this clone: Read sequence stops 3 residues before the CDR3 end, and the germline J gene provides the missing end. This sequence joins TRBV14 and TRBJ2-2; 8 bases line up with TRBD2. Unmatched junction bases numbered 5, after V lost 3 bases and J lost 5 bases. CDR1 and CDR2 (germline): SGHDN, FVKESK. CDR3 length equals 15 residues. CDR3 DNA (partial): TGTGCCAGCAGCCACCTAGCGGGCAAAACCGGGGAG. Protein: CASSHLAGKTGE. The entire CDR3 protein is CASSHLAGKTGELFF.

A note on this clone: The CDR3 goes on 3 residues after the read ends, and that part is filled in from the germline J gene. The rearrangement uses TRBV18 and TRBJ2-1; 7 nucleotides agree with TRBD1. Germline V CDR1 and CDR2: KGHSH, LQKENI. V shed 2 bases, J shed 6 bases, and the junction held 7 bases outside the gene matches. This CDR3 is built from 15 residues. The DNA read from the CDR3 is TGTGCCAGCTCACCAGACAGGGTAGGAGGCAATGAG. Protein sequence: CASSPDRVGGNE. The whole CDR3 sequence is CASSPDRVGGNEQFF.

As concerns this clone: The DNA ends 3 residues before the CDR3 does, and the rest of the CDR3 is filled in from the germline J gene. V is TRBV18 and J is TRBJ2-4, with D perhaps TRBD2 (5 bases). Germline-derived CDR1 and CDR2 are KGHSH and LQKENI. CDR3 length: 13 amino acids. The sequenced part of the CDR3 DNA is TGTGCCAGCTCACCTACGACTAACTATGGT. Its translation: CASSPTTNYG. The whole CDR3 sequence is CASSPTTNYGQYF.

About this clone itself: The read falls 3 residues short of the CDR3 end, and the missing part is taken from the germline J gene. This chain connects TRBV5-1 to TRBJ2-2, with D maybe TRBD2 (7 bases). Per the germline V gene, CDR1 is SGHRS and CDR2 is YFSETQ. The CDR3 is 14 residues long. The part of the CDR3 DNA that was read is TGCGCCAGCAGCTCCCGGGGAGGGGGTGAAAAG. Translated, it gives CASSSRGGGEK. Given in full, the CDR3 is CASSSRGGGEKLFF.

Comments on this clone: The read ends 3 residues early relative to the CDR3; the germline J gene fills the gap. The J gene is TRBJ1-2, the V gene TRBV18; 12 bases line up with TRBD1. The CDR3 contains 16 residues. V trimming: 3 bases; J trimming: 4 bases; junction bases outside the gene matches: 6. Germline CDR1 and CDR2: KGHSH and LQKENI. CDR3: CASSPGDRGRVYGYTF. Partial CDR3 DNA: TGTGCCAGCTCACCCGGGGACAGGGGGCGAGTCTATGGC.

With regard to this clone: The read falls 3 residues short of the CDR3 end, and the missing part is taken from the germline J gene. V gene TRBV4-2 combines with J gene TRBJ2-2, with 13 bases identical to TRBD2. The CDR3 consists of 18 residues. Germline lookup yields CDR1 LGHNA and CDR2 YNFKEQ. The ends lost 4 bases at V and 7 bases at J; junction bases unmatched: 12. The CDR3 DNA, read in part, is TGTGCCAGCAGCCCTGAGACACTAGCGGGGGGGCGAAACGGGGAG. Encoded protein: CASSPETLAGGRNGE. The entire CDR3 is CASSPETLAGGRNGELFF.

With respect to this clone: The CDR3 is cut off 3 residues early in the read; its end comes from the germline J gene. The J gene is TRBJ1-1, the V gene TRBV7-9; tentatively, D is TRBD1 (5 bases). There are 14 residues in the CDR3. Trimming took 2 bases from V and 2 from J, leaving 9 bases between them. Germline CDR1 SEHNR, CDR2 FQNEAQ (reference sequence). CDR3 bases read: TGTGCCAGCAGCTTAAGCCAGGGCAACACTGAA. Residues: CASSLSQGNTE. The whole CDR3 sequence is CASSLSQGNTEAFF.

The part of the CDR3 DNA that was read is TGTGCCAGCAGCCCGTTCGGTTACGAG. Translated: CASSPFGYE. The CDR3 as a whole reads CASSPFGYEQYF. The J gene is TRBJ2-7, the V gene TRBV7-2; D uncertain. The read gets to within 3 residues of the CDR3 end, and the germline J gene fills in the rest. The V gene lost 5 bases and the J gene lost 4 bases, with 9 bases spanning the gap. CDR3 length equals 12 residues. Germline V gene data show CDR1 as SGHTA and CDR2 as FQGNSA. Supplemented by reference TRBV7-2 and TRBJ2-7, the full variable domain reads GAGVSQSPSNKVTEKGKDVELRCDPISGHTALYWYRQSLGQGLEFLIYFQGNSAPDKSGLPSDRFSAERTGGSVSTLTIQRTQQEDSAVYLCASSPFGYEQYFGPGTRLTVT.

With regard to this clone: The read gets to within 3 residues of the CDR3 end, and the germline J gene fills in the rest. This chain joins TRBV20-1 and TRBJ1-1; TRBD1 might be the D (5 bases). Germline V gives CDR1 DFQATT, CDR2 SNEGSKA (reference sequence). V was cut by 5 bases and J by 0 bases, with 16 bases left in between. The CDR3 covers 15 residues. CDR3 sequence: CSAPGSALVNTEAFF. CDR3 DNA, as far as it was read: TGCAGTGCTCCAGGGTCAGCTCTCGTGAACACTGAA.

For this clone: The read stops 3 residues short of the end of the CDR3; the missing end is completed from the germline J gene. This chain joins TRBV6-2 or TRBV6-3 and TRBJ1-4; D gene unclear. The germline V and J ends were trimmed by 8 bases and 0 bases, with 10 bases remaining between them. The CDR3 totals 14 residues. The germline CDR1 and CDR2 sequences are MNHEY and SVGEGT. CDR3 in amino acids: CASSKAATNEKLFF. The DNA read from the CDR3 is TGTGCCAGCTCTAAAGCTGCAACTAATGAAAAA.

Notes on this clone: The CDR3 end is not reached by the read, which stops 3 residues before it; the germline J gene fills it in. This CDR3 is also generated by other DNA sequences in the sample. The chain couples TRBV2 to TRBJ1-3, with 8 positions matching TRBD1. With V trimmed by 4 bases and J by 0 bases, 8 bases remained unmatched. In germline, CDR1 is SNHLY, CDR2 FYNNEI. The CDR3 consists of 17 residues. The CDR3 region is CASSAGQGRYSGNTIYF. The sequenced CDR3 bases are TGTGCCAGCAGTGCCGGACAGGGCCGTTACTCTGGAAACACC.

CDR3 sequence: CASSRLGTGVEKLFF. Incomplete CDR3 DNA: TGTGCCAGTAGTCGACTCGGGACAGGAGTCGAAAAG. This sequence joins TRBV19 and TRBJ2-2, with 8 bases fitting TRBD1. The read stops 3 residues short of the end of the CDR3; the missing end is completed from the germline J gene. CDR3 length: 15 residues. Germline CDR1 and CDR2: LNHDA and SQIVND (reference sequence).

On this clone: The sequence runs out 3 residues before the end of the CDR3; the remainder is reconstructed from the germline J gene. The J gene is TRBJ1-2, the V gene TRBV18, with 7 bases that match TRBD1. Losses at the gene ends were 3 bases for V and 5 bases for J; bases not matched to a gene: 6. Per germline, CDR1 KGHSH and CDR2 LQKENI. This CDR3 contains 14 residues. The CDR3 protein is CASSPRQGGYGYTF. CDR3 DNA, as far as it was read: TGTGCCAGCTCACCTCGACAGGGCGGGTATGGC.

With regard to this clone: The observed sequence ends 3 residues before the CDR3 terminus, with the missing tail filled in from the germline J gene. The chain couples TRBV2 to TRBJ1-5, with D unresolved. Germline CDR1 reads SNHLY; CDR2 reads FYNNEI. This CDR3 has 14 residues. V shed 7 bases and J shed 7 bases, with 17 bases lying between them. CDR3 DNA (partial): TGTGCCAGCACACTCGATAGAGGTAGCCAGCCC. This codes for CASTLDRGSQP. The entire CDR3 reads CASTLDRGSQPQHF.

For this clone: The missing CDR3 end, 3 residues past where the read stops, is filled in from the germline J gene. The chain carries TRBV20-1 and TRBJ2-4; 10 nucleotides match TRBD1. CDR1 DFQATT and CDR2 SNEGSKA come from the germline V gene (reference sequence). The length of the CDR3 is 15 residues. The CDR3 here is CSAPPHDRGRQTQYF. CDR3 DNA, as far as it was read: TGCAGTGCTCCTCCCCACGACAGGGGGCGTCAGACT.

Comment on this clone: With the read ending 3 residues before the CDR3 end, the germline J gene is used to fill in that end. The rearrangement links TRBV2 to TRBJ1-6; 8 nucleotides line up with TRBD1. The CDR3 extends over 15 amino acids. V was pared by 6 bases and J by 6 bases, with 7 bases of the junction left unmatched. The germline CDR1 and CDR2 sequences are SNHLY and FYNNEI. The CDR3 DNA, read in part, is TGTGCCAGCAGCGGACAGGGAAAAAGTAATTCACCC. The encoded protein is CASSGQGKSNSP. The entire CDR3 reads CASSGQGKSNSPLHF.

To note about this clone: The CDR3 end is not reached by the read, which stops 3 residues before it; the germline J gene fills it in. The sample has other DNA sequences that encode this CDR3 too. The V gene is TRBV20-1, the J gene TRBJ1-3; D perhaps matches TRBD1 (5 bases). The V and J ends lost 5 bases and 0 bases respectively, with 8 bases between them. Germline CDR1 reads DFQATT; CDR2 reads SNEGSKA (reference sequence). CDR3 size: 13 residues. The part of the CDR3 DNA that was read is TGCAGTGCTTTCGACAGCTCTGGAAACACC. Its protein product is CSAFDSSGNT. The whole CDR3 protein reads CSAFDSSGNTIYF.

The CDR3 sequence: CASSLDTGGRDEQYF. Partial CDR3 DNA: TGTGCCAGCAGTTTAGATACAGGGGGCCGAGACGAG. This chain links TRBV27 with TRBJ2-7; 9 bases align to TRBD1. With the read ending 3 residues before the CDR3 end, the germline J gene is used to fill in that end. The germline CDR1 and CDR2 sequences are MNHEY and SMNVEV (reference sequence). The CDR3 extends over 15 amino acids. Trimming at V came to 2 bases and at J to 5 bases, leaving 7 bases not matched to a gene.